This T cell receptor (beta chain) appears in the sequencing data of a study of T-cell memory formation after mild COVID-19. The CDR3 has 13 residues. V dropped 6 bases and J dropped 3 bases, with 9 bases sitting between them. The germline CDR1 and CDR2 sequences are MNHEY and SVGEGT. This clonotype has just a few counts. From the 5' RACE reads, TCRdb called clonotypes with MiXCR, one entry per CDR3 protein. This table has a few hundred thousand distinct CDR3 sequences, roughly 10% appearing once. V gene TRBV6-2 or TRBV6-3 combines with J gene TRBJ1-5; D is unclear. The receptor was isolated from a man younger than 35 who had mild COVID-19 (a few samples of this study predate the infection). Cell type and time point are not known. The sequenced sample was PBMCs or a T cell subset sorted from them (not recorded which). In nucleotides, the CDR3 is TGTGCCAGCAGCCCACAGCTCAATCAGCCCCAGCATTTT. Its protein is CASSPQLNQPQHF.